This TCR beta chain emerged from a study of blood T cell repertoires in COVID-19. Study context: Researchers got acute and convalescent COVID-19 samples from the United States, Italy and Spain. In each case, the material was cDNA or gDNA derived from T cells, B-cell-depleted T cells, or PBMCs.

Original analysis: Estimated nucleated cell counts came from reference gene primer amplification. The table came from immunoSEQ multiplex PCR; TCRdb's copy has only in-frame clones and leaves some out. For V, J and clone size, that table is used; D and trimming come from the DNA. Of 68,000 or so clones listed, 79% were seen once; the top ten hold approximately 30%. The CDR3 runs 15 residues. CDR1 GTSNPN and CDR2 SVGIG come from the germline V gene (reference sequence). With 2 bases removed from V and 8 bases from J, the gap between germline ends came to 19 bases. The chain joins TRBV30 to TRBJ2-1; the D gene is possibly TRBD1 (8 bases). The source is a human donor in a cohort sampled during active COVID-19. Sample: peripheral blood. The CDR3 DNA follows: TGTGCCTGGAGTCCCCTCCGACAGGGGAGGGATGAGCAGTTCTTC. It yields the protein CAWSPLRQGRDEQFF. Looking up the rest from reference TRBV30 and TRBJ2-1 gives the full variable domain: SQTIHQWPATLVQPVGSPLSLECTVEGTSNPNLYWYRQAAGRGLQLLFYSVGIGQISSEVPQNLSASRPQDRQFILSSKKLLLSDSGFYLCAWSPLRQGRDEQFFGPGTRLTVL.